Following are 12 T cell receptor beta chains from one sample sequenced in a study of T cell repertoires in cytomegalovirus infection. No antigen has been assigned to these receptors. TCRdb reanalysed the reads using MiXCR and keeps one entry per CDR3 protein. Seen here are fewer than 950,000 distinct CDR3 sequences, approximately 32% observed once, and the top ten hold around 12%. This material consisted of cultured CD8+ T cells from PBMCs, taken from culture after CMV antigen stimulation. These TCRs come from a human donor in good health (CMV status not recorded). Some clones in this sample may be carry-over from other donors' samples.

This clonotype was seen a single time. The chain links TRBV19 to TRBJ2-2; D is tentatively TRBD1 or TRBD2 (5 bases each). CDR1 is LNHDA, CDR2 SQIVND, per germline (reference sequence). Trimming stripped 1 base from V and 7 bases from J, with 10 bases between. This CDR3 region has 14 residues. The CDR3 is CASSIAEGLGELFF. DNA of the CDR3: TGTGCCAGTAGTATAGCAGAGGGGCTCGGGGAGCTGTTTTTT.

V and J are TRBV28 and TRBJ2-7, with 10 nucleotides matching TRBD1. J gave up 5 bases and V 5 bases, and 9 bases lay outside the gene matches. CDR1 is MDHEN, CDR2 SYDVKM, per germline. This CDR3 spans 15 amino acids. The CDR3 DNA sequence: TGTGCCAGCAGTGGAAGCCGGGACAGGGGCCACGAGCAGTACGTC. It specifies CASSGSRDRGHEQYV.

Only a few counts were recorded for this clonotype. The genes are TRBV27 and TRBJ1-5; 9 positions agree with TRBD1. This CDR3 spans 15 amino acids. J was trimmed by 5 bases and V by 6 bases; bases with no gene match: 8. The germline gives CDR1 MNHEY, CDR2 SMNVEV (reference sequence). The CDR3 protein is CASRPRTGAYQPQHF. In DNA form, the CDR3 reads TGTGCCAGCAGACCGAGGACAGGGGCCTATCAGCCCCAGCATTTT.

Details on this clonotype: With a much larger clone just one base away, this may be a read error. The genes are TRBV7-3 and TRBJ1-1; no definite D call. CDR1 SGHTA and CDR2 FQGTGA come from the germline V gene. V was clipped by 7 bases and J by 3 bases, with 12 bases between them. The CDR3 loop spans 13 amino acids. DNA of the CDR3: TGTGCCAGCAACACAGCGGGAGACACTGAAGCTTTCTTT. Its protein product is CASNTAGDTEAFF.

This clonotype was detected only a few times. The chain has TRBV7-9 and TRBJ1-2; 7 positions match TRBD1. The V segment lost 7 bases and the J segment 8 bases; nucleotides outside the gene matches: 10. CDR1 SEHNR and CDR2 FQNEAQ come from the germline V gene (reference sequence). The CDR3 sequence is 13 residues long. This CDR3 is CASTLDRDGGYTF. The DNA for the CDR3 is TGTGCCAGCACTCTAGACAGGGATGGCGGCTACACCTTC. The entire variable domain, with the rest obtained from reference TRBV7-9 and TRBJ1-2, is as follows: DTGVSQNPRHKITKRGQNVTFRCDPISEHNRLYWYRQTLGQGPEFLTYFQNEAQLEKSRLLSDRFSAERPKGSFSTLEIQRTEQGDSAMYLCASTLDRDGGYTFGSGTRLTVV.

This clonotype was seen once. The J gene is TRBJ1-4, the V gene TRBV27; D call uncertain. The CDR3 is made up of 12 amino acids. Germline CDR1 is MNHEY and CDR2 is SMNVEV (reference sequence). The germline V and J ends were trimmed by 1 base and 7 bases, with 4 bases remaining between them. CDR3 loop: CASSLLGEKLFF. The CDR3 DNA reads as TGTGCCAGCAGTTTATTGGGTGAAAAACTGTTTTTT.

The genes are TRBV7-2 and TRBJ1-2; 7 positions match TRBD1. The junction had 13 bases not matched to a gene; V was cut back by 1 base and J by 5 bases. The length of the CDR3 is 17 residues. Germline lookup yields CDR1 SGHTA and CDR2 FQGNSA. CDR3 nucleotides: TGTGCCAGCAGCTTAGATAAGACCTCCGGGACAGCTTATGGCTACACCTTC. It codes for CASSLDKTSGTAYGYTF.

As to this clonotype: Being one base from a much bigger clone, this may be a read error. This rearrangement joins TRBV7-6 to TRBJ2-1; D gene unclear. The CDR3 runs to 12 residues. Looked up from germline, CDR1 is SGHVS and CDR2 is FNYEAQ. The CDR3 region has the DNA TGTGTCAGCACCCTTTTGAATACTGAGCAGTTCTTC. Translating gives CVSTLLNTEQFF.

This clonotype was seen a few times. V is TRBV7-9 and J is TRBJ2-5, with TRBD2 matching 9 bases. The CDR3 covers 15 residues. The V and J ends lost 2 bases and 2 bases, in that order; junction bases with no gene match: 3. The germline gives CDR1 SEHNR, CDR2 FQNEAQ (reference sequence). The CDR3 sequence is CASSLLAGVQETQYF. In nucleotides, the CDR3 is TGTGCCAGCAGCTTATTAGCGGGGGTACAAGAGACCCAGTACTTC.

In this sample, this clonotype turned up a few times. V is TRBV7-9 and J is TRBJ2-1; either TRBD1 or TRBD2 may supply D (5 bases each). This CDR3 is built from 13 residues. With 5 bases removed from V and 10 bases from J, the gap between germline ends came to 15 bases. Germline V gene sequence: CDR1 SEHNR, CDR2 FQNEAQ (reference sequence). CDR3 in DNA: TGTGCCAGCAGCCCGGGGACCCGCGGGGAGCAGTTCTTC. Translation gives CASSPGTRGEQFF.

CDR3 nucleotide sequence: TGTGCCAGCAGCTTGGACGGGACAGGGGGAAGCAATCAGCCCCAGCATTTT. It is translated as CASSLDGTGGSNQPQHF. This sequence joins TRBV5-6 and TRBJ1-5, with 11 bases identical to TRBD1. Germline V gene data show CDR1 as SGHDT and CDR2 as YYEEEE. There are 17 residues in the CDR3. With V trimmed by 0 bases and J by 1 base, 3 bases remained unmatched.

This clonotype came up a few times. This chain uses TRBV27 with TRBJ2-7; D might be TRBD1 (5 bases). The CDR3 runs to 14 residues. From germline, CDR1 is MNHEY and CDR2 SMNVEV (reference sequence). V was clipped by 10 bases and J by 0 bases, with 16 bases between them. CDR3 residues: CATGVLGDSYEQYV. CDR3 DNA: TGTGCCACAGGAGTCTTAGGGGACTCCTACGAGCAGTACGTC.